This T cell receptor (beta chain) comes out of a study of blood T cells in healthy people across ages. The study, taken as a whole, reports: Versus aged donors, long-lived donors had higher diversity and more naive CD4+ cells.

Comment on this clonotype: The target antigen is unknown.

Then a second PCR, running roughly 7 to 11 cycles, was carried out with a sample-barcoded 5' primer and a J-beta primer mix. TCRdb redid the calling of the 5' RACE reads with MiXCR, one entry per CDR3 protein. The table records 1,300,000 or so distinct CDR3 sequences, roughly 59% of them present only once. The CDR3 length is 16 residues. Per the germline V gene, CDR1 is MNHNY and CDR2 is SVGAGI (reference sequence). V gave up 0 bases and J gave up 0 bases, with 12 bases separating them. This clonotype originated in a young man in good health. Material: blood. The chain couples TRBV6-6 to TRBJ2-7; weak D call: TRBD2 (6 bases). CDR3 in amino acids: CASSYSVAENSYEQYF. The CDR3 nucleotides read TGTGCCAGCAGTTACTCGGTAGCGGAGAACTCCTACGAGCAGTACTTC.